Listed here are 11 T cell receptor beta chains from one sample, sequenced in a study of blood T cell repertoires in COVID-19. The assay was immunoSEQ multiplex PCR, and TCRdb's table has in-frame clones only and misses some. Here the sample spans more than 300,000 clones, about 88% being singletons. The sequenced sample was PBMCs or T cells enriched from blood (not recorded which). These receptor sequences come from a woman aged 18-35 years who had recovered from COVID-19.

J is TRBJ1-1 and V is TRBV6-5; maybe TRBD1 (6 bases). Trimming took 5 bases from V and 6 from J, leaving 16 bases between them. The CDR3 loop spans 14 amino acids. Germline CDR1 reads MNHEY; CDR2 reads SVGAGI. This CDR3 reads CASSPLGGAAEAFF. CDR3 bases: TGTGCCAGCAGTCCCCTGGGGGGGGCCGCTGAAGCTTTCTTT.

This clone was seen a handful of times. This chain uses TRBV29-1 with TRBJ1-2, with 12 bases lining up with TRBD1. CDR1 is SQVTM and CDR2 is ANQGSEA in the germline V gene. V shed 3 bases, J shed 4 bases, and the junction held 12 bases outside the gene matches. The CDR3 contains 17 residues. CDR3 in amino acids: CSVDVLGDRGPSYGYTF. DNA for the CDR3: TGCAGCGTTGATGTATTAGGGGACAGGGGGCCGAGCTATGGCTACACCTTC.

This chain connects TRBV5-1 to TRBJ1-4, with TRBD1 matching over 7 bases. From germline, CDR1 is SGHRS and CDR2 YFSETQ. CDR3 size: 18 residues. J gave up 5 bases and V 0 bases, and 13 bases lay outside the gene matches. The chain's CDR3 is CASSLVGLGQKGNEKLFF. CDR3 coding DNA: TGCGCCAGCAGCTTGGTAGGTCTGGGACAGAAAGGAAATGAAAAACTGTTTTTT.

This clone has a single count. The chain is built from TRBV2 and TRBJ2-5; a weak D match, TRBD2 (6 bases). The CDR3 runs 15 residues. Germline CDR1 and CDR2: SNHLY and FYNNEI. Between the trimmed V and J ends, which lost 5 bases and 7 bases, there was a span of 20 bases. In DNA, the CDR3 is TGTGCCAGCAGTACGGAGGCAGGGACTGGTGGGACCCAGTACTTC. Translation: CASSTEAGTGGTQYF.

The V and J genes are TRBV12-5 and TRBJ2-6; D uncertain. Germline loops: CDR1 LGHNT, CDR2 FRNRAP. CDR3 length equals 16 residues. V lost 5 bases and J lost 0, with 11 bases in between. The CDR3 spells CASGPHPSSGANVLTF. The DNA of the CDR3 is TGTGCTAGTGGTCCCCACCCGAGCTCTGGGGCCAACGTCCTGACTTTC.

The gene calls are TRBV10-3 and TRBJ2-5, with TRBD2 matching 15 bases. The CDR3 consists of 19 residues. The junction had 15 bases not matched to a gene; V was cut back by 6 bases and J by 4 bases. In germline, CDR1 is ENHRY, CDR2 SYGVKD. The chain's CDR3 is CAIRNSRTSGGAVVETQYF. The DNA of the CDR3 is TGTGCCATCAGGAACAGTCGGACTAGCGGGGGGGCGGTTGTAGAGACCCAGTACTTC.

The V call is TRBV19, the J call TRBJ2-7; 8 positions agree with TRBD2. The CDR3 has 15 residues. CDR1 is LNHDA and CDR2 is SQIVND in the germline V gene (reference sequence). V was pared by 4 bases and J by 4 bases, with 9 bases of the junction left unmatched. CDR3: CASSKKAGEIYEQYF. The CDR3 DNA sequence: TGTGCCAGTAGTAAGAAAGCGGGGGAGATATACGAGCAGTACTTC.

The CDR3, as DNA: TGTGCCAGCAGTCGACCTCCGCGACTAGCGGGCACAGATACGCAGTATTTT. As protein: CASSRPPRLAGTDTQYF. The chain recombines TRBV6-6 with TRBJ2-3; 9 bases are shared with TRBD2. This CDR3 has 17 residues. Germline V gene lookup returns CDR1 MNHNY and CDR2 SVGAGI (reference sequence). V trimming: 5 bases; J trimming: 1 base; junction bases outside the gene matches: 10.

The chain links TRBV12-3 or TRBV12-4 to TRBJ2-3; unclear D gene. Deletions cut 2 bases from V and 0 bases from J, with 3 bases between. The CDR3 totals 13 residues. The CDR3 nucleotides are TGTGCCAGCAGTTTATCTAGCACAGATACGCAGTATTTT. Translation gives CASSLSSTDTQYF.

This rearrangement joins TRBV2 to TRBJ1-1; the D is unclear. V gave up 7 bases and J gave up 6 bases, with 12 bases separating them. Germline CDR1 is SNHLY and CDR2 is FYNNEI. The CDR3 is 12 residues long. CDR3 bases: TGTGCCAGCACTGTACTTGTGGCTGAAGCTTTCTTT. Its protein is CASTVLVAEAFF.

Note on this clone: Other DNA sequences from this sample encode an identical CDR3 as well. The rearrangement links TRBV9 to TRBJ2-2, with 9 bases matching TRBD1. Trimming took 0 bases from V and 6 from J; bases not matched to a gene: 6. The germline gives CDR1 SGDLS, CDR2 YYNGEE. The CDR3 is 16 amino acids. CDR3: CASSVGGTGLAGELFF. The DNA of the CDR3 is TGTGCCAGCAGCGTAGGTGGGACAGGGCTGGCCGGGGAGCTGTTTTTT.